This T cell receptor beta chain was sequenced for a study of cytomegalovirus exposure and HLA in healthy donors. Findings of the study overall: It was reported that TCR beta sequences correctly inferred the HLA-A and HLA-B alleles for most subjects.

Trimming took 3 bases from V and 0 from J, leaving 12 bases between them. The CDR3 covers 15 residues. The V gene's germline CDR1 is MNHEY and CDR2 SVGAGI. This clone was picked up a small number of times. Its antigen is unknown. PCR was performed using 60 Vbeta and 13 Jbeta primers. Method: immunoSEQ multiplex PCR; TCRdb's copy keeps in-frame clones and lacks some. The sample has roughly 130,000 clones, 65% to 75% seen once. The chain is built from TRBV6-5 and TRBJ2-7; D call uncertain. The TCR originated in a man between 40 and 49 years old in good health and CMV-seropositive. The sample was PBMCs. CDR3 amino acids: CASSYNVFSSYEQYF. CDR3 nucleotides: TGTGCCAGCAGTTATAACGTCTTTAGCTCCTACGAGCAGTACTTC.